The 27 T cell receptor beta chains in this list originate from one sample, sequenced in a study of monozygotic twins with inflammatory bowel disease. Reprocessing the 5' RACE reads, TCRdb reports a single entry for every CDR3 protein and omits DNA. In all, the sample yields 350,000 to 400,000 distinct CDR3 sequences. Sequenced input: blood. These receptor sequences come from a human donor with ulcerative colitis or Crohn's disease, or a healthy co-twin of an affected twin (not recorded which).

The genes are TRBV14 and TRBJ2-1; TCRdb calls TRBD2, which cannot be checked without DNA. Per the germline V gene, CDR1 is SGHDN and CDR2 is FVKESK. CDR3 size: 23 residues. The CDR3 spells CASSQDVLRGYSGGAGSYNEQFF.

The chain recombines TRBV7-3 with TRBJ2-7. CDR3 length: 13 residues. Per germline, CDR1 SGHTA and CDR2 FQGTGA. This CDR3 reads CASSPGNTGEQYF.

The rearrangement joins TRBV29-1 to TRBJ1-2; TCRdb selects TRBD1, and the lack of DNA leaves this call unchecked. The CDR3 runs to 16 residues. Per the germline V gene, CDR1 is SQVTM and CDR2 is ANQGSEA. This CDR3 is CSVVPQGDFFNYGYTF.

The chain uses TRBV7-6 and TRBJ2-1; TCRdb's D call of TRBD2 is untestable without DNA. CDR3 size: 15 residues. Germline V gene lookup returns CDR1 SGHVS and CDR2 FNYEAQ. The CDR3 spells CASSFSGGGAIEQFF.

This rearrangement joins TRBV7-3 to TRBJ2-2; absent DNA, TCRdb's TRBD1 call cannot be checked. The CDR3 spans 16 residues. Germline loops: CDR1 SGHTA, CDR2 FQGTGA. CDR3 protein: CASSEQQGPNTGELFF.

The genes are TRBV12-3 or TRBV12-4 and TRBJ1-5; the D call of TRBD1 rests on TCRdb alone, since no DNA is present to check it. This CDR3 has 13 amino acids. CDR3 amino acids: CASKGQGNQPQHF.

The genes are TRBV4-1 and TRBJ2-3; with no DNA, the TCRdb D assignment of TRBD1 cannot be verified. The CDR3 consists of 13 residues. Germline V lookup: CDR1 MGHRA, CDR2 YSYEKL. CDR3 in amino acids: CASRGGLEDTQYF.

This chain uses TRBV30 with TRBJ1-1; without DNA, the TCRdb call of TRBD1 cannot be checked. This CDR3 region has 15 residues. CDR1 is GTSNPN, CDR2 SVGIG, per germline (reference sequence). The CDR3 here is CAWSFRDRGTSEAFF.

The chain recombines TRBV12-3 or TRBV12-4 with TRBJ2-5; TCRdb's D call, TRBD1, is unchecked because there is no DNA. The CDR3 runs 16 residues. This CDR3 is CASSRPPGQGWETQYF.

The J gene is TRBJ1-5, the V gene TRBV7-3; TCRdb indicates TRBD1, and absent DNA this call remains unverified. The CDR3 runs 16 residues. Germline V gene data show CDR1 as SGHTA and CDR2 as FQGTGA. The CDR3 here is CASSLTGPGRGQPQHF.

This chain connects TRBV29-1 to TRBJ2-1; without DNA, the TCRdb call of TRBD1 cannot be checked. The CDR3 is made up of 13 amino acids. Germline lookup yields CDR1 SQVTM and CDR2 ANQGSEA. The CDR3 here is CIVAGGENNEQFF.

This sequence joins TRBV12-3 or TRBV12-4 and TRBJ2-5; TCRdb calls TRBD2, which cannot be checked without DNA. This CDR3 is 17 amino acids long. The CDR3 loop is CASTGLAGGMREETQYF.

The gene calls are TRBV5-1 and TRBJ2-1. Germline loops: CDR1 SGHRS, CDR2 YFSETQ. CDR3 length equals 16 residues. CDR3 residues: CASSLADRGPYNEQFF.

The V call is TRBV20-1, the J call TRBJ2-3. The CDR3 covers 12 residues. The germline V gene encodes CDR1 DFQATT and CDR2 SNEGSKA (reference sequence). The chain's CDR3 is CSARIPTDTQYF.

The CDR3 here is CASSLRDRVVDSTEAFF. This chain uses TRBV7-8 with TRBJ1-1; TCRdb designates TRBD1, a call that cannot be tested without DNA. Germline values: CDR1 SGHVS, CDR2 FQNEAQ. The CDR3 consists of 17 residues. The variable domain in full, with the rest retrieved from reference TRBV7-8 and TRBJ1-1, is GAGVSQSPRYKVAKRGQDVALRCDPISGHVSLFWYQQALGQGPEFLTYFQNEAQLDKSGLPSDRFFAERPEGSVSTLKIQRTQQEDSAVYLCASSLRDRVVDSTEAFFGQGTRLTVV.

The CDR3 sequence: CASSRVLQGPRSFF. This chain connects TRBV6-1 to TRBJ1-1; TCRdb's assignment of TRBD1 cannot be checked, as there is no DNA. The CDR3 length is 14 residues. Germline CDR1 is MNHNS and CDR2 is SASEGT.

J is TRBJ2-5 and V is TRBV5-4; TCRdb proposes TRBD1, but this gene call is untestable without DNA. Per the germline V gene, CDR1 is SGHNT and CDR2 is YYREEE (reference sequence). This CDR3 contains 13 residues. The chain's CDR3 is CAIRQGVGETQYF.

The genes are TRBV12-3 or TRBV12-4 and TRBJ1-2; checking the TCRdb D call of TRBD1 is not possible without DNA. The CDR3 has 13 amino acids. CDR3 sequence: CASSYRTGAGYTF.

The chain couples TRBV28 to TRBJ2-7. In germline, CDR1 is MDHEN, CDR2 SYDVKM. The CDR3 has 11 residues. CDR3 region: CASLWLAEQYF. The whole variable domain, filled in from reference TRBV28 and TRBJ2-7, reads DVKVTQSSRYLVKRTGEKVFLECVQDMDHENMFWYRQDPGLGLRLIYFSYDVKMKEKGDIPEGYSVSREKKERFSLILESASTNQTSMYLCASLWLAEQYFGPGTRLTVT.

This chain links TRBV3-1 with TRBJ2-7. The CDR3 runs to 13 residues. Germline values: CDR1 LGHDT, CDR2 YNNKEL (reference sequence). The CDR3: CASSLEWSYEQYF.

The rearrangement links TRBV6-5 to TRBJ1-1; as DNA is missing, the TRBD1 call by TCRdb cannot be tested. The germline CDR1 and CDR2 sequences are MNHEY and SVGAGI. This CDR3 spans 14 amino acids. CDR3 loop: CASSYSKAGSEAFF.

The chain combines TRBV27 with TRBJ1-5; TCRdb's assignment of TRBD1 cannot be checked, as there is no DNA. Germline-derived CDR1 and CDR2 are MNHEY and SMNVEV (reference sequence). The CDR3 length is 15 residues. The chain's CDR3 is CASRRDRGPNQPQHF.

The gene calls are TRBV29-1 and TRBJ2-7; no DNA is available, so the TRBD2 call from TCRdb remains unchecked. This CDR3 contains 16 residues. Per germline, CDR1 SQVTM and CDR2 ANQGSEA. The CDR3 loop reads CSGGIGASGQSYEQYF.

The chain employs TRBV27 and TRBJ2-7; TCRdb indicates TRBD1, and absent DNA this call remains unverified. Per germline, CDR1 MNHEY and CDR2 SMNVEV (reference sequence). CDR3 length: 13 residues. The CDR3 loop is CASRQTGTYEQYF.

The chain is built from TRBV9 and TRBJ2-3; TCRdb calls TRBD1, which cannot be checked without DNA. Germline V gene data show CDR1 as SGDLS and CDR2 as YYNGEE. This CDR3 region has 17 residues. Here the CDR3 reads CASSVAGGPSFTDTQYF.

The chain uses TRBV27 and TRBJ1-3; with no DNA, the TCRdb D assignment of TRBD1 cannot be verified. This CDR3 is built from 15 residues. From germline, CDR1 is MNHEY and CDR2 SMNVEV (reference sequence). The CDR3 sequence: CASSLTPQGGNTIYF.

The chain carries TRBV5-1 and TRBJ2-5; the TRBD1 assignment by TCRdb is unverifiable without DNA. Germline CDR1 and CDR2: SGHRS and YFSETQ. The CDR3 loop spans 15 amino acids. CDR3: CASSLVRRGPQTQYF.